Listed below are T cell receptor beta chains from one sample, sequenced in a study of blood T cell repertoires in COVID-19. TCRdb keeps only in-frame clones here, not all; method: immunoSEQ multiplex PCR. The sample yields about 240,000 clones, around 86% seen once. Input material: peripheral blood. These receptors were collected from an older man with acute or convalescent COVID-19. Both conserved end residues are part of each CDR3. D genes are given only for firm matches. Only part of the rows carry a size: once, few, many, or a class if the clone is expanded.

d_call	j_call	clone_size	v_call	cdr3_aa	cdr3_nt
-	TRBJ1-3	-	TRBV6-5	CASSPREARNTIYF	TGTGCCAGCAGTCCGAGGGAGGCCAGAAACACCATATATTTT
-	TRBJ1-4	-	TRBV2	CASSARFWEKLFF	TGTGCCAGCAGTGCGCGCTTTTGGGAAAAACTGTTTTTT
TRBD1	TRBJ2-2	-	TRBV25-1	CASSDYRGPTGELFF	TGTGCCAGCAGTGATTACAGGGGGCCCACCGGGGAGCTGTTTTTT
TRBD1	TRBJ1-2	-	TRBV3-1/TRBV3-2	CASSQDLGRGRGGYTF	TGTGCCAGCAGCCAAGACCTGGGCAGGGGGCGAGGTGGCTACACCTTC
-	TRBJ1-2	-	TRBV9	CASTFGQGAVYGYTF	TGTGCCAGCACTTTCGGACAAGGGGCGGTCTATGGCTACACCTTC
-	TRBJ2-3	-	TRBV3-1/TRBV3-2	CASSPGGSSTDTQYF	TGTGCCAGCAGCCCAGGAGGTTCTAGCACAGATACGCAGTATTTT
TRBD1	TRBJ2-7	-	TRBV6-6	CASNEQGSSYEQYF	TGTGCCAGCAACGAACAGGGGAGCTCCTACGAGCAGTACTTC
TRBD2	TRBJ2-3	-	TRBV5-1	CASSSPSGGTDTQYF	TGCGCCAGCAGCTCCCCTAGCGGAGGCACAGATACGCAGTATTTT
-	TRBJ2-5	-	TRBV6-7	CASSQDLGETQYF	TGTGCCAGCAGTCAAGACTTGGGAGAGACCCAGTACTTC
-	TRBJ1-1	-	TRBV5-8	CASSLGKYLNTEAFF	TGTGCCAGCAGCCTCGGTAAATATTTGAACACTGAAGCTTTCTTT
-	TRBJ1-4	once	TRBV19	CASSMREGDNEKLFF	TGTGCCAGTAGTATGAGGGAGGGTGATAATGAAAAACTGTTTTTT
-	TRBJ1-3	-	TRBV29-1	CSVAGIAGNTIYF	TGCAGCGTTGCGGGGATAGCTGGAAACACCATATATTTT
-	TRBJ1-5	-	TRBV19	CASRPSKRGNNQPQHF	TGTGCCAGTAGGCCATCAAAAAGGGGGAACAATCAGCCCCAGCATTTT
TRBD2	TRBJ2-7	-	TRBV19	CASSPSGTSGTYEQYF	TGTGCCAGTAGTCCTTCCGGGACTAGCGGGACCTACGAGCAGTACTTC
TRBD1	TRBJ1-5	-	TRBV4-1	CASSSGTGSQPQHF	TGCGCCAGCAGCTCCGGGACAGGATCACAGCCCCAGCATTTT
-	TRBJ1-4	-	TRBV7-2	CASSFGGRNEKLFF	TGTGCCAGCAGCTTTGGCGGGCGTAATGAAAAACTGTTTTTT
-	TRBJ2-7	-	TRBV10-3	CAISESQGDAYEQYF	TGTGCCATCAGTGAGTCGCAGGGTGACGCCTACGAGCAGTACTTC
-	TRBJ2-7	-	TRBV28	CASITNRAYEQYF	TGTGCCAGCATCACGAACAGGGCCTACGAGCAGTACTTC
-	TRBJ1-1	-	TRBV10-1	CASSESLGGGSQAFF	TGCGCCAGCAGTGAGTCGCTGGGGGGAGGCAGTCAAGCTTTCTTT
-	TRBJ1-1	-	TRBV9	CASSVTWGGTEAFF	TGTGCCAGCAGTGTAACGTGGGGAGGCACTGAAGCTTTCTTT
TRBD2	TRBJ2-3	-	TRBV28	CASSIWTSGSATDTQYF	TGTGCCAGCAGTATCTGGACTAGCGGGTCAGCCACAGATACGCAGTATTTT
TRBD1	TRBJ1-5	-	TRBV28	CASRPGGSNQPQHF	TGTGCCAGCAGACCAGGGGGGAGCAATCAGCCCCAGCATTTT
TRBD1	TRBJ2-7	-	TRBV24-1	CATRGQGAFGDEQYF	TGTGCCACCAGAGGACAGGGGGCATTCGGCGACGAGCAGTACTTC
-	TRBJ1-1	-	TRBV29-1	CSVGRGTGNTEAFF	TGCAGCGTTGGCCGGGGGACGGGGAACACTGAAGCTTTCTTT